The 3 T cell receptor beta chains listed next were all sequenced from one sample in a study of blood T cell repertoires in COVID-19. Profiled with immunoSEQ multiplex PCR; TCRdb holds only in-frame clones, not every one. Of 230,000 or so clones detected, roughly 89% appear once; the ten largest clones hold under 2.5%. Sequencing was carried out using peripheral blood. The origin of the receptors is a woman aged 60 to 75 with COVID-19, enrolled during active disease.

In regard to this clone: Other DNA sequences in this sample translate to the same CDR3. The chain couples TRBV5-1 to TRBJ2-7; 8 nucleotides line up with TRBD1. The germline CDR1 and CDR2 sequences are SGHRS and YFSETQ. CDR3 length equals 14 residues. V was pared by 4 bases and J by 4 bases, with 7 bases of the junction left unmatched. Written as DNA, the CDR3 is TGCGCCAGCAGCCTCGGACAGGGATCGTACGAGCAGTACTTC. Amino acids: CASSLGQGSYEQYF. The variable domain in full, with the rest retrieved from reference TRBV5-1 and TRBJ2-7, is KAGVTQTPRYLIKTRGQQVTLSCSPISGHRSVSWYQQTPGQGLQFLFEYFSETQRNKGNFPGRFSGRQFSNSRSEMNVSTLELGDSALYLCASSLGQGSYEQYFGPGTRLTVT.

The chain has TRBV19 and TRBJ2-6, with D unclear. V gave up 5 bases and J gave up 0 bases, with 14 bases separating them. Germline V CDR1 and CDR2: LNHDA, SQIVND (reference sequence). CDR3 length: 17 amino acids. The CDR3 coding sequence is TGTGCCAGTAGTCCCGGCTGGAGAGTCTCTGGGGCCAACGTCCTGACTTTC. Translation gives CASSPGWRVSGANVLTF.

The chain combines TRBV19 with TRBJ1-1; TRBD1 matches at 7 bases. This CDR3 is 16 amino acids long. The J segment lost 6 bases and the V segment lost 7 bases, leaving 17 bases of the junction unmatched. Germline CDR1 LNHDA, CDR2 SQIVND (reference sequence). The CDR3 here is CASNLGRGRESAEAFF. The CDR3 DNA reads as TGTGCCAGTAACCTCGGGAGGGGGCGCGAGTCGGCTGAAGCTTTCTTT.